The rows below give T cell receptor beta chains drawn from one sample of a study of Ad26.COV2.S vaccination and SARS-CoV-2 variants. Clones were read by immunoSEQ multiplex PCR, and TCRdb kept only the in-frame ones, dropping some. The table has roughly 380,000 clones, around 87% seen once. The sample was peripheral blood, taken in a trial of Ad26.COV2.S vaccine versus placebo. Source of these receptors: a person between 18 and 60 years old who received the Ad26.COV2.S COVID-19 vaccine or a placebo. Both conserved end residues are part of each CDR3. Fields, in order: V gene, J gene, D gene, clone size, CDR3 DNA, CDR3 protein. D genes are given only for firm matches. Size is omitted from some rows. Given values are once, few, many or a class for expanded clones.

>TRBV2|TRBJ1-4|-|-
TGTGCCAGCAGTTCCTCGACAGAAAATGAAAAACTGTTTTTT
CASSSSTENEKLFF
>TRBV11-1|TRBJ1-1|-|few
TGTGCCAGCAGCATGAACACTGAAGCTTTCTTT
CASSMNTEAFF
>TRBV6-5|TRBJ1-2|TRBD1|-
TGTGCCAGCTCCTCGGGACAGATCTATGGCTACACCTTC
CASSSGQIYGYTF
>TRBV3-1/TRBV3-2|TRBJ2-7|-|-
TGTGCCAGCAGCCATTCAACTAGGATCTACGAGCAGTACTTC
CASSHSTRIYEQYF
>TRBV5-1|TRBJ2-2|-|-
TGCGCCAGCAGCTTGGACCCGAACACCGGGGAGCTGTTTTTT
CASSLDPNTGELFF
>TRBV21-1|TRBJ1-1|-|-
TGTGCCAGCAGCAAAGTTTTCAGGCCGGGGAACACTGAAGCTTTCTTT
CASSKVFRPGNTEAFF
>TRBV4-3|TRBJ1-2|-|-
TGCGCCAGCAGCCAAGATAGGGGGGTGGGCTATGGCTACACCTTC
CASSQDRGVGYGYTF
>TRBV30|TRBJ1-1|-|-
TGTGCCTGGAGTAAGAGAACTGAAGCTTTCTTT
CAWSKRTEAFF
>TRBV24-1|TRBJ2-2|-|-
TGTGCCACCAGTCCGTCTGCGAACACCGGGGAGCTGTTTTTT
CATSPSANTGELFF
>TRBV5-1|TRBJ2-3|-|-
TGCGCCAGCAGCTTCTCCGCCCGGGATACGCAGTATTTT
CASSFSARDTQYF
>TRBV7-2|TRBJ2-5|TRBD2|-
TGTGCCAGCAGCTTATTTCCCAGGGGACTAGCGGGGGGGGAGACCCAGTACTTC
CASSLFPRGLAGGETQYF
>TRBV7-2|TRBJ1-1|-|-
TGTGCCAGCAGCTTTTGGGTTGGGACTGAAGCTTTCTTT
CASSFWVGTEAFF
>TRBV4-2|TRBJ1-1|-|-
TGTGCCAGCAGCCAAGGGGGTAACACTGAAGCTTTCTTT
CASSQGGNTEAFF
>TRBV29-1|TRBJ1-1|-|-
TGCAGCGTCACGAGAGGGCCTGAAGCTTTCTTT
CSVTRGPEAFF
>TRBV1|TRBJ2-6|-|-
TGCACCAGCAGCCAAGATCGAGGGGACTACCTTCGATCTGGGGCCAACGTCCTGACTTTC
CTSSQDRGDYLRSGANVLTF
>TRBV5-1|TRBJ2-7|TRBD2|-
TGCGCCAGCAATCTGAGCGGGGGACCCTACGAGCAGTACTTC
CASNLSGGPYEQYF
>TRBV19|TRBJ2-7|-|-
TGTGCCAGTAGTCCCTTGGCCTCCTACGAGCAGTACTTC
CASSPLASYEQYF
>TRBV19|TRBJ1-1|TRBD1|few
TGTGCCAGTAGTATATTGGAGACAGGGCCCACTGAAGCTTTCTTT
CASSILETGPTEAFF
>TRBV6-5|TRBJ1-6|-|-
TGTGCCAGCAGAACCTCCTATAATTCACCCCTCCACTTT
CASRTSYNSPLHF
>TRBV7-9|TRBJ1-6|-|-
TGTGCCAGCAGCTTACTCCGGTCGACAGCAGATTCACCCCTCCACTTT
CASSLLRSTADSPLHF
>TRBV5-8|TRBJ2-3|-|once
TGTGCCAGCAGCCGAGGACGAGGGAGCACAGATACGCAGTATTTT
CASSRGRGSTDTQYF
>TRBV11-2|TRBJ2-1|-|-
TGTGCCAGCAGCTTAGTAGGAGAGGGTGAGCAGTTCTTC
CASSLVGEGEQFF
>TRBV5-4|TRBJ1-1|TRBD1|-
TGTGCCAGCAGCTTGTCAGCGAAGACAGGGGACACTGAAGCTTTCTTT
CASSLSAKTGDTEAFF
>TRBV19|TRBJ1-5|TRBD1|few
TGTGCCAGTAGTATTTTAGGACAGGGAACATTTTTCAACCAGCCCCAGCATTTT
CASSILGQGTFFNQPQHF
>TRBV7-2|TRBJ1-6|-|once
TGTGCCAGCAGCTTAGAATTTCAGTACCATTCACCCCTCCACTTT
CASSLEFQYHSPLHF
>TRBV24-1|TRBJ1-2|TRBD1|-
TGTGCCACCAGTGACACCCGGGACAGGGGGCAGGGGTCTAACTATGGCTACACCTTC
CATSDTRDRGQGSNYGYTF
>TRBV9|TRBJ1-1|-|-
TGTGCCAGCAGCCCTGGCGGGGGGCTGATCACTGAAGCTTTCTTT
CASSPGGGLITEAFF
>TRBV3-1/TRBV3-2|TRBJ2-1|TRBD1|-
TGTGCCAGCAGCCAAGCTCCCCGGAACAGGGGGCAGTTCTTC
CASSQAPRNRGQFF
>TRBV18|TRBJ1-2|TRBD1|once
TGTGCCAGCTCACCACAGGGGGCGGTGGATGGCTACACCTTC
CASSPQGAVDGYTF
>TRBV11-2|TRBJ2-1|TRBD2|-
TGTGCCAGCAGCCCCACAGTTATCGGCGGGGGCTACAATGAGCAGTTCTTC
CASSPTVIGGGYNEQFF